The 28 T cell receptor beta chains given below trace back to one sample, sequenced in a study of spatial heterogeneity in lung cancer. Time point meaning: sample taken at primary tumor resection. Whole RNA came from tumor, nontumor lung or frozen PBMC and was sequenced without being sorted. TCRdb ran MiXCR on the 5' RACE reads and lists one entry per CDR3 protein. The profile shows around 11,000 distinct CDR3 sequences, roughly 3.5% of them singletons. The input for sequencing was PBMCs, taken at surgery. These receptors were obtained from a female donor with early-stage non-small cell lung cancer.

This clonotype was observed at least ten times. Because the library targeted alpha chains, this beta chain is an off-target read whose size means little. The chain has TRBV3-1 and TRBJ2-3, with D uncertain. Germline V lookup: CDR1 LGHDT, CDR2 YNNKEL (reference sequence). Trimming pared 1 base from V and 5 bases from J, leaving 4 bases between. The CDR3 runs to 12 residues. CDR3 bases: TGTGCCAGCAGCCAAGGGATAGATACGCAGTATTTT. This codes for CASSQGIDTQYF.

Many counts were recorded for this clonotype. Since it is a stray read in a library aimed at alpha chains, this beta chain has a size that is not meaningful. V and J are TRBV20-1 and TRBJ2-1; D unclear. Trimming pared 6 bases from V and 4 bases from J, leaving 10 bases between. This CDR3 has 12 residues. Per the germline V gene, CDR1 is DFQATT and CDR2 is SNEGSKA (reference sequence). This CDR3 reads CSAEEYYNEQFF. In nucleotides, the CDR3 is TGCAGTGCCGAGGAATATTACAATGAGCAGTTCTTC.

At least ten counts were recorded for this clonotype. Because the library targeted alpha chains, this beta chain is an off-target read whose size means little. This sequence joins TRBV6-2 or TRBV6-3 and TRBJ1-1; D ambiguous. Germline-derived CDR1 and CDR2 are MNHEY and SVGEGT. This CDR3 is 13 amino acids long. Trimming cost V 7 bases and J 10 bases, with 19 bases left between them. CDR3 sequence (DNA): TGTGCCAGCACCTACGGACCGGGAGGTTCAGCTTTCTTT. It specifies CASTYGPGGSAFF.

As for this clonotype: For a library built for alpha chains, this beta chain is a stray read; little rests on its size. The chain recombines TRBV12-3 or TRBV12-4 with TRBJ1-1, with TRBD1 identical over 9 bases. V shed 10 bases and J 6 bases; nucleotides not matched to a gene: 12. The CDR3 is 14 residues long. CDR3 amino acids: CANPPGQGLAEAFF. The CDR3 DNA sequence: TGTGCCAACCCACCGGGACAGGGCTTAGCTGAAGCTTTCTTT.

In the case of this clonotype: This beta chain came through as a stray read in a library set up for alpha chains, and its size says little. The chain recombines TRBV7-2 with TRBJ2-5; weak D call: TRBD2 (6 bases). Germline CDR1 and CDR2: SGHTA and FQGNSA. V gave up 1 base and J gave up 5 bases, with 11 bases separating them. The CDR3 runs to 14 residues. The CDR3 coding sequence is TGTGCCAGCAGCTTAGGACTAGGGAGGGAGACCCAGTACTTC. It specifies CASSLGLGRETQYF.

Regarding this clonotype: At one end the junction does not follow the germline gene, possibly because of a read error. For a library built for alpha chains, this beta chain is a stray read; little rests on its size. The CDR3 here is CASRLVHEQYF. DNA of the CDR3: TGTGCCAGCCGTTTAGTTCACGAGCAGTACTTC. The rearrangement links TRBV28 to TRBJ2-7, with D unresolved. CDR1 and CDR2 from the germline V gene are MDHEN and SYDVKM. The CDR3 extends over 11 amino acids.

This clonotype was found many times. This beta chain represents an off-target read in a library built for alpha chains; its size is of limited meaning. The chain joins TRBV5-1 to TRBJ2-1; the match to TRBD2 covers 10 bases. The CDR3 covers 17 residues. V lost 4 bases, J lost 7 bases, and 14 bases stayed unmatched. The germline CDR1 and CDR2 sequences are SGHRS and YFSETQ. The CDR3 protein is CASSTGLAVPKRNEQFF. The DNA of the CDR3 is TGCGCCAGCAGCACCGGACTAGCGGTTCCCAAACGGAATGAGCAGTTCTTC.

This clonotype was counted at least ten times. The library was prepared for alpha chains; this beta chain is a stray read, so its frequency means little. The chain links TRBV20-1 to TRBJ2-7; either TRBD1 or TRBD2 may supply D (5 bases each). V dropped 5 bases and J dropped 2 bases, with 13 bases sitting between them. Germline CDR1 reads DFQATT; CDR2 reads SNEGSKA (reference sequence). The CDR3 runs to 13 residues. DNA for the CDR3: TGCAGTGCTTCAGGGACGGGACCCTACGAGCAGTACTTC. It is translated as CSASGTGPYEQYF.

As for this clonotype: This beta chain is an off-target read within a library intended for alpha chains, so its frequency means little. This chain's CDR3 is CASSPLRTGGHEQYF. The DNA of the CDR3 is TGTGCCAGCAGCCCCTTGCGGACAGGGGGCCACGAGCAGTACTTC. The J gene is TRBJ2-7, the V gene TRBV6-2 or TRBV6-3, with 11 nucleotides matching TRBD1. CDR1 MNHEY and CDR2 SVGEGT come from the germline V gene. The V segment lost 6 bases and the J segment 5 bases; nucleotides outside the gene matches: 9. The CDR3 covers 15 residues.

This clonotype was detected many times. This beta chain is off target for a library built for alpha chains, so its abundance means little. This chain uses TRBV7-9 with TRBJ1-1; TRBD1 is a possible D gene (6 bases). Germline V gives CDR1 SEHNR, CDR2 FQNEAQ (reference sequence). The CDR3 sequence is 16 residues long. The V end was cut by 1 base, the J end by 1 base, with 13 bases between. As DNA, the CDR3 is TGTGCCAGCAGCTTAGGGGGGCTTAGAGGGAACACTGAAGCTTTCTTT. It encodes CASSLGGLRGNTEAFF.

There are many counts of this clonotype. Because this beta chain is a stray read in a library intended to capture alpha chains, its abundance should not be given much weight. The chain has TRBV2 and TRBJ2-5, with 7 bases aligning to TRBD2. The CDR3 is made up of 13 amino acids. Germline V gene data show CDR1 as SNHLY and CDR2 as FYNNEI. After removal of 6 bases from V and 7 bases from J, the junction contained 8 bases not matched to a gene. The chain's CDR3 is CASRGIGEGTQYF. Here the CDR3 DNA reads TGTGCCAGCAGGGGAATTGGGGAGGGGACCCAGTACTTC.

This clonotype was seen many times. A library made for alpha chains picked up this beta chain off target, so its size means little. The chain is built from TRBV27 and TRBJ2-5, with D possibly matching TRBD2 (6 bases). V dropped 2 bases and J dropped 5 bases, with 15 bases sitting between them. The CDR3 extends over 15 amino acids. Germline CDR1 and CDR2: MNHEY and SMNVEV (reference sequence). The CDR3: CASSLNGGVVETQYF. Written as DNA, the CDR3 is TGTGCCAGCAGTTTAAATGGCGGGGTAGTCGAGACCCAGTACTTC.

Many counts were recorded for this clonotype. Little can be read into the size of this beta chain, an off-target read in a library designed for alpha chains. This chain links TRBV10-3 with TRBJ1-5; no firm D call. V lost 0 bases to trimming and J lost 3 bases, with 9 bases between them. This CDR3 is built from 15 residues. Per the germline V gene, CDR1 is ENHRY and CDR2 is SYGVKD. The DNA of the CDR3 is TGTGCCATCAGTGAGTCAGGCGGAGCCAATCAGCCCCAGCATTTT. This translates into CAISESGGANQPQHF.

At least ten counts were recorded for this clonotype. Being off target in a library aimed at alpha chains, this beta chain has a size of little meaning. V is TRBV5-6 and J is TRBJ2-2, with TRBD1 matching over 8 bases. Germline V gene sequence: CDR1 SGHDT, CDR2 YYEEEE. Germline trimming cut 2 bases from V and 7 bases from J; bases unmatched to any gene: 1. CDR3 length: 13 residues. The CDR3 protein is CASSFDRGGELFF. Here the CDR3 DNA reads TGTGCCAGCAGCTTCGACAGGGGCGGGGAGCTGTTTTTT.

In its sample, this clonotype was seen many times. This beta chain came through as a stray read in a library set up for alpha chains, and its size says little. The chain couples TRBV24-1 to TRBJ2-7, with 7 nucleotides matching TRBD1. In germline, CDR1 is KGHDR, CDR2 SFDVKD. The CDR3 is 15 amino acids. Trimming took 5 bases from V and 0 from J; bases not matched to a gene: 6. The CDR3 nucleotides are TGTGCCACCAGTGCCACAGGGGCTAGCTCCTACGAGCAGTACTTC. Translating it yields CATSATGASSYEQYF.

This clonotype was observed many times. With the library built for alpha chains, this beta chain is off target and its frequency is not meaningful. The genes are TRBV27 and TRBJ1-6; D unclear. The CDR3 covers 14 residues. V was shortened by 5 bases and J by 2 bases, with 7 bases between the two germline ends. Per the germline V gene, CDR1 is MNHEY and CDR2 is SMNVEV (reference sequence). The CDR3 spells CASSAGAYNSPLHF. The CDR3 nucleotides are TGTGCCAGCAGTGCCGGGGCCTATAATTCACCCCTCCACTTT.

This clonotype showed up many times. Little can be read into the size of this beta chain, an off-target read in a library designed for alpha chains. The V gene is TRBV21-1, the J gene TRBJ2-7; TRBD2, the D gene given by the table, was not confirmed from the DNA. TRBV21-1 is marked as a pseudogene. The CDR3 extends over 19 amino acids. In DNA, the CDR3 is TGTGCCAGCAGCAAAGTTGAGCGGGAGCCCCCCCGCCCCTCCTACGAGCAGTACTTC. Protein: CASSKVEREPPRPSYEQYF.

This clonotype occurred many times. This beta chain appears as a stray read in a library generated for alpha chains; its size is not informative. The chain couples TRBV5-1 to TRBJ2-1; 8 nucleotides line up with TRBD1. V gave up 4 bases and J gave up 8 bases; unmatched junction bases: 5. CDR1 is SGHRS, CDR2 YFSETQ, per germline. The length of the CDR3 is 13 residues. Here the CDR3 DNA reads TGCGCCAGCAGCGTGACAGGGGTGGATGAGCAGTTCTTC. Encoded protein: CASSVTGVDEQFF.

The sample holds many counts of this clonotype. With the library built for alpha chains, this beta chain is off target and its frequency is not meaningful. This sequence joins TRBV5-4 and TRBJ2-3, with D perhaps matching TRBD1 or TRBD2 (5 bases each). The CDR3 is made up of 15 amino acids. V was cut by 0 bases and J by 0 bases, with 8 bases left in between. The germline V gene encodes CDR1 SGHNT and CDR2 YYREEE (reference sequence). The CDR3 reads CASSLDGGSTDTQYF. The DNA for the CDR3 is TGTGCCAGCAGCTTGGATGGGGGAAGCACAGATACGCAGTATTTT.

This clonotype was counted a few times. Because the library targeted alpha chains, this beta chain is an off-target read whose size means little. The chain uses TRBV10-1 and TRBJ1-1; a possible D gene is TRBD1 (5 bases). The length of the CDR3 is 14 residues. Per germline, CDR1 WNHNN and CDR2 SYGVQD (reference sequence). Trimming shortened V by 8 bases and J by 5 bases, and 18 bases separated the two germline ends. Here the CDR3 reads CASLGPTKLTEAFF. DNA of the CDR3: TGCGCCAGCTTGGGGCCCACTAAACTTACTGAAGCTTTCTTT.

This clonotype was seen ten or more times. This beta chain is a stray sequence in a library constructed for alpha chains; its clone size is not meaningful. This chain uses TRBV28 with TRBJ2-3; TRBD2 matches at 9 bases. Looked up from germline, CDR1 is MDHEN and CDR2 is SYDVKM. V was clipped by 4 bases and J by 7 bases; unmatched bases: 9. The CDR3 extends over 15 amino acids. The CDR3 DNA is TGTGCCAGCAGTTCGACTAGCGGTTTGGGGCATACGCAGTATTTT. Protein sequence: CASSSTSGLGHTQYF.

In its sample, this clonotype was seen many times. Being off target in a library aimed at alpha chains, this beta chain has a size of little meaning. The rearrangement joins TRBV11-2 to TRBJ2-1, with 11 bases matching TRBD2. This CDR3 has 15 amino acids. V lost 5 bases to trimming and J lost 3 bases; unmatched junction nucleotides: 3. Per germline, CDR1 SGHAT and CDR2 FQNNGV. DNA of the CDR3: TGTGCCAGCAGCATCCTAGCGGGGGGCTACAATGAGCAGTTCTTC. This gives the protein CASSILAGGYNEQFF. The complete variable domain, with remaining parts taken from reference TRBV11-2 and TRBJ2-1, reads EAGVAQSPRYKIIEKRQSVAFWCNPISGHATLYWYQQILGQGPKLLIQFQNNGVVDDSQLPKDRFSAERLKGVDSTLKIQPAKLEDSAVYLCASSILAGGYNEQFFGPGTRLTVL.

Notes on this clonotype: This beta chain is a stray sequence in a library constructed for alpha chains; its clone size is not meaningful. CDR3 coding DNA: TGTGCCAGCAGTCCCGGGACCCCAAGTTACACCGGGGAGCTGTTTTTT. Translating it yields CASSPGTPSYTGELFF. The gene calls are TRBV12-3 or TRBV12-4 and TRBJ2-2; D possibly uses TRBD1 or TRBD2 (5 bases each). The CDR3 extends over 16 amino acids. V dropped 5 bases and J dropped 3 bases, with 16 bases sitting between them.

Many counts were recorded for this clonotype. This beta chain represents an off-target read in a library built for alpha chains; its size is of limited meaning. The chain joins TRBV7-9 to TRBJ2-3, with TRBD2 matching over 7 bases. CDR3 length: 12 residues. Germline V gene data show CDR1 as SEHNR and CDR2 as FQNEAQ (reference sequence). The ends lost 5 bases at V and 13 bases at J; junction bases unmatched: 9. CDR3 bases: TGTGCCAGCAGCCCCTCGGGGCGGGGGAAGTATTTT. This sequence encodes CASSPSGRGKYF. Full variable domain (remainder filled in from reference TRBV7-9 and TRBJ2-3): DTGVSQNPRHKITKRGQNVTFRCDPISEHNRLYWYRQTLGQGPEFLTYFQNEAQLEKSRLLSDRFSAERPKGSFSTLEIQRTEQGDSAMYLCASSPSGRGKYFGPGTRLTVL.

This clonotype was seen a handful of times. This beta chain is a stray sequence in a library constructed for alpha chains; its clone size is not meaningful. The V gene is TRBV6-1, the J gene TRBJ2-7; D ambiguous. There are 14 residues in the CDR3. In germline, CDR1 is MNHNS, CDR2 SASEGT. Trimming left V 4 bases short and J 0 bases short, with 10 bases between. Here the CDR3 reads CASSAEIISYEQYF. CDR3 in DNA: TGTGCCAGCAGTGCGGAAATTATCTCCTACGAGCAGTACTTC.

This clonotype ranks as medium-sized. Because the library targeted alpha chains, this beta chain is an off-target read whose size means little. This chain uses TRBV29-1 with TRBJ2-2; D gene uncertain. The V gene lost 3 bases and the J gene lost 3 bases, with 8 bases spanning the gap. The CDR3 length is 13 residues. Germline CDR1 reads SQVTM; CDR2 reads ANQGSEA. The CDR3 bases are TGCAGCGTTGACCTTGGCTACACCGGGGAGCTGTTTTTT. It specifies CSVDLGYTGELFF.

This clonotype has a count of ten or more. For a library built for alpha chains, this beta chain is a stray read; little rests on its size. The CDR3 DNA is TGTGCCAGCACGCTAGCGGGACAAGAGACCCAGTACTTC. It specifies CASTLAGQETQYF. The chain combines TRBV6-6 with TRBJ2-5, with 9 bases identical to TRBD2. Germline trimming cut 7 bases from V and 2 bases from J; bases unmatched to any gene: 2. CDR1 MNHNY and CDR2 SVGAGI come from the germline V gene (reference sequence). There are 13 residues in the CDR3.

This clonotype has only a few counts. This beta chain appears as a stray read in a library generated for alpha chains; its size is not informative. The rearrangement joins TRBV7-2 to TRBJ2-7; D call uncertain. The CDR3 sequence is 16 residues long. Trimming took 1 base from V and 2 from J, leaving 15 bases between them. Germline CDR1 is SGHTA and CDR2 is FQGNSA. The CDR3 nucleotides are TGTGCCAGCAGCTTAGATAGAGCCCTAGGGACCTACGAGCAGTACTTC. The encoded protein is CASSLDRALGTYEQYF.